This TCR beta chain emerged from a study of cytomegalovirus exposure and HLA in healthy donors. For the study at large: Membership in the Caucasian-associated ancestry cluster was found for approximately 85% of approximately 430 genotyped donors. Findings of the study overall: Across donors, presence/absence analyses took sequencing depth to be roughly uniform. DRB1 showed the most TCR associations and HLA-C the fewest in a later analysis, as rates varied by HLA locus. As confirmed in vitro, a few CMV-associated chains were specific for CMV antigens.

Trimming removed 8 bases at V and 6 bases at J, with 12 bases between. Per the germline V gene, CDR1 is SGHNT and CDR2 is YENEEA. The CDR3 is 12 residues long. Note on this clone: The antigen is unknown.

Primers: 60 Vbeta forward and 13 Jbeta reverse. Using immunoSEQ multiplex PCR, the repertoire was profiled, and TCRdb retains in-frame clones only, with some absent. The sample contains about 160,000 clones, about 88% of which appear only once. This TCR was recovered from a woman between 18 and 29 years old in good health and CMV-seronegative. The sample consisted of PBMCs. The rearrangement joins TRBV11-3 to TRBJ2-3; maybe TRBD2 (6 bases). CDR3 residues: CASGAGGDTQYF. CDR3 sequence (DNA): TGTGCCAGCGGAGCGGGTGGGGATACGCAGTATTTT.